The 27 T cell receptor beta chains reported below all come from one sample, sequenced in a study of blood T cell repertoires in COVID-19. Clones were read by immunoSEQ multiplex PCR, and TCRdb kept only the in-frame ones, dropping some. The repertoire consists of more than 250,000 clones, with 86% occurring once and the leading ten covering under 3%. Material for sequencing was PBMCs or T cells enriched from blood (not recorded which). All receptors derive from a woman between 18 and 29 years old who had recovered from COVID-19.

For the CDR3, the DNA is TGTGCCAGCAGCCAGACAGGGGCCGTCGAGGTCTACGAGCAGTACTTC. Residues: CASSQTGAVEVYEQYF. The chain uses TRBV3-1 (or the pseudogene TRBV3-2) and TRBJ2-7; the match to TRBD1 covers 8 bases. J was trimmed by 3 bases and V by 3 bases; bases with no gene match: 10. The CDR3 spans 16 residues. Per the germline V gene, CDR1 is LGHDT and CDR2 is YNNKEL (reference sequence).

Regarding this clone: The CDR3 does not end in the conserved phenylalanine or tryptophan, so this is likely a read error. Because the CDR3's place on the DNA is in doubt, the DNA is left out and the CDR3 is given as listed by TCRdb. The chain couples TRBV5-6 to TRBJ1-1; the D call of TRBD1 is as the table states it, not checked on the DNA. Germline V gene data show CDR1 as SGHDT and CDR2 as YYEEEE. The CDR3 contains 13 residues when both ends are counted. CDR3 protein: CASSLLGQGAEPL.

The chain joins TRBV3-1 (or the pseudogene TRBV3-2) to TRBJ1-1, with TRBD1 as a possible D gene (6 bases). The V gene's germline CDR1 is LGHDT and CDR2 YNNKEL (reference sequence). This CDR3 has 13 residues. The V end lost 8 bases, the J end lost 3 bases, and 13 bases lay between the germline ends. The DNA for the CDR3 is TGTGCCAGCCAGGGGTTTACTGACACTGAAGCTTTCTTT. Translating it yields CASQGFTDTEAFF.

This clone was counted a single time. The V gene is TRBV5-8, the J gene TRBJ2-1; D remains ambiguous. The CDR3 sequence is 11 residues long. Deletions cut 4 bases from V and 6 bases from J, with 5 bases between. Germline loops: CDR1 SGHTS, CDR2 YDEGEE. CDR3 DNA sequence: TGTGCCAGCAGCCCCCTCAATGAGCAGTTCTTC. It translates to CASSPLNEQFF.

V and J are TRBV7-6 and TRBJ2-5, with 12 bases aligning to TRBD1. Losses at the gene ends were 1 base for V and 0 bases for J; bases not matched to a gene: 15. Germline V gene data show CDR1 as SGHVS and CDR2 as FNYEAQ. This CDR3 comprises 21 residues. In DNA, the CDR3 is TGTGCCAGCAGCTTAGTCCCCATCGGGACAGGGGGCCTTCTCGACCAAGAGACCCAGTACTTC. Protein sequence: CASSLVPIGTGGLLDQETQYF.

The chain employs TRBV6-6 and TRBJ2-2; 8 bases align to TRBD1. The CDR3 is 14 amino acids. V was pared by 8 bases and J by 1 base, with 3 bases of the junction left unmatched. Germline lookup yields CDR1 MNHNY and CDR2 SVGAGI (reference sequence). The CDR3 sequence: CASRDRQNTGELFF. The CDR3 DNA sequence: TGTGCCAGCCGGGACAGGCAGAACACCGGGGAGCTGTTTTTT.

The V gene is TRBV27, the J gene TRBJ2-1; 10 bases line up with TRBD2. J gave up 3 bases and V 6 bases, and 5 bases lay outside the gene matches. Per germline, CDR1 MNHEY and CDR2 SMNVEV (reference sequence). This CDR3 has 15 residues. The CDR3 region has the DNA TGTGCCAGCAGGCCTAGCGGGGGTTACTACAATGAGCAGTTCTTC. Its translation: CASRPSGGYYNEQFF.

This clone was seen just once. The chain recombines TRBV23-1 with TRBJ1-5, with D perhaps TRBD1 (6 bases). TRBV23-1 is filed as an ORF, its function uncertain. The CDR3 sequence is 13 residues long. V was shortened by 9 bases and J by 5 bases, with 14 bases between the two germline ends. In DNA, the CDR3 is TGCGCCAGAAATCGACAGGCCTATCAGCCCCAGCATTTT. Its translation: CARNRQAYQPQHF.

The CDR3 DNA reads as TGCGCCAGCAGCAAGACGGGACAGCTTACCTACGAGCAGTACTTC. Amino acid sequence: CASSKTGQLTYEQYF. V usage is TRBV5-1 and J usage is TRBJ2-7, with 7 bases identical to TRBD1. The ends lost 4 bases at V and 2 bases at J; junction bases unmatched: 9. Germline values: CDR1 SGHRS, CDR2 YFSETQ. The CDR3 runs to 15 residues.

V and J are TRBV2 and TRBJ2-5; TRBD2 aligns across 13 bases. The CDR3 is 16 amino acids. The germline V gene has CDR1 SNHLY and CDR2 FYNNEI. Germline trimming cut 5 bases from V and 4 bases from J; bases unmatched to any gene: 7. CDR3 sequence: CASSRGLAGIRETQYF. The DNA for the CDR3 is TGTGCCAGCAGTCGGGGACTAGCGGGAATAAGAGAGACCCAGTACTTC.

The V call is TRBV19, the J call TRBJ1-4, with a possible D match to TRBD1 (6 bases). V was trimmed by 3 bases and J by 0 bases, leaving 14 bases between them. Germline CDR1 reads LNHDA; CDR2 reads SQIVND (reference sequence). The CDR3 contains 17 residues. The CDR3 here is CASSIPPDSATNEKLFF. CDR3 sequence (DNA): TGTGCCAGTAGTATCCCTCCGGACAGTGCAACTAATGAAAAACTGTTTTTT. Looking up the rest from reference TRBV19 and TRBJ1-4 gives the full variable domain: DGGITQSPKYLFRKEGQNVTLSCEQNLNHDAMYWYRQDPGQGLRLIYYSQIVNDFQKGDIAEGYSVSREKKESFPLTVTSAQKNPTAFYLCASSIPPDSATNEKLFFGSGTQLSVL.

The DNA of the CDR3 is TGTGCCAGCAGTCTCCCCTGGAGGGAACACACCTTC. Its protein is CASSLPWREHTF. The rearrangement joins TRBV28 to TRBJ1-2; D remains ambiguous. This CDR3 contains 12 residues. With 5 bases removed from V and 12 bases from J, the gap between germline ends came to 16 bases. Germline-derived CDR1 and CDR2 are MDHEN and SYDVKM.

The V call is TRBV12-3 or TRBV12-4, the J call TRBJ1-2; D is possibly TRBD1 (6 bases). Trimming cost V 6 bases and J 6 bases, with 14 bases left between them. There are 13 residues in the CDR3. The chain's CDR3 is CASRGGHPDGYTF. Written as DNA, the CDR3 is TGTGCCAGCAGGGGGGGGCACCCAGATGGCTACACCTTC.

The chain couples TRBV29-1 to TRBJ2-7; 7 nucleotides agree with TRBD2. V lost 4 bases, J lost 4 bases, and 10 bases stayed unmatched. CDR3 length: 14 residues. Germline-derived CDR1 and CDR2 are SQVTM and ANQGSEA. CDR3 coding DNA: TGCAGCGTTGTACTCCTAGCGGAGGATTACGAGCAGTACTTC. It is translated as CSVVLLAEDYEQYF.

This clone was picked up one time. The chain uses TRBV7-9 and TRBJ2-1; 8 bases are shared with TRBD2. Germline V CDR1 and CDR2: SEHNR, FQNEAQ (reference sequence). The CDR3 covers 16 residues. V shed 1 base and J 5 bases; nucleotides not matched to a gene: 7. The CDR3 DNA is TGTGCCAGCAGCTTAGAAGCGGGGGCCTTACACAATGAGCAGTTCTTC. Amino acid sequence: CASSLEAGALHNEQFF.

The chain recombines TRBV19 with TRBJ2-4, with D possibly matching TRBD1 (5 bases). V dropped 9 bases and J dropped 7 bases, with 19 bases sitting between them. This CDR3 has 14 residues. CDR1 and CDR2 from the germline V gene are LNHDA and SQIVND (reference sequence). CDR3: CASRQGRKGNIQYF. The CDR3 nucleotides are TGTGCCAGCCGCCAGGGCAGGAAGGGGAACATTCAGTACTTC. Complete variable domain (other parts from reference TRBV19 and TRBJ2-4): DGGITQSPKYLFRKEGQNVTLSCEQNLNHDAMYWYRQDPGQGLRLIYYSQIVNDFQKGDIAEGYSVSREKKESFPLTVTSAQKNPTAFYLCASRQGRKGNIQYFGAGTRLSVL.

CDR3 sequence (DNA): TGTGCCAGCTCTCCGGGACAGGAAAACTATGGCTACACCTTC. Protein sequence: CASSPGQENYGYTF. This chain links TRBV2 with TRBJ1-2; TRBD1 agrees at 8 bases. Germline V gene sequence: CDR1 SNHLY, CDR2 FYNNEI. Trimming removed 8 bases from V and 2 bases from J; junction bases left unmatched: 7. This CDR3 spans 14 amino acids.

V and J are TRBV29-1 and TRBJ1-5, with no clear D. Per germline, CDR1 SQVTM and CDR2 ANQGSEA. The CDR3 contains 12 residues. V shed 5 bases and J shed 6 bases, with 11 bases lying between them. The CDR3 spells CSVYNTGQPQHF. The DNA of the CDR3 is TGCAGCGTTTATAACACGGGTCAGCCCCAGCATTTT.

In DNA, the CDR3 is TGTGCCAGCAGCTTGGATAGCGGGGGTGCAGGGGCCCACGAGCAGTACTTC. It is translated as CASSLDSGGAGAHEQYF. This chain links TRBV5-4 with TRBJ2-7; 9 nucleotides match TRBD2. The CDR3 consists of 17 residues. Germline V lookup: CDR1 SGHNT, CDR2 YYREEE (reference sequence). V was pared by 0 bases and J by 5 bases, with 12 bases of the junction left unmatched.

This clone has a single count. The rearrangement joins TRBV6-5 to TRBJ1-2; TRBD1 agrees at 11 bases. The CDR3 loop spans 13 amino acids. Trimming took 4 bases from V and 11 from J; bases not matched to a gene: 6. Germline values: CDR1 MNHEY, CDR2 SVGAGI. CDR3 in DNA: TGTGCCAGCAGTTCGACCGGGACAGGGGGTTACACCTTC. This encodes CASSSTGTGGYTF.

This clone was detected many times. The J gene is TRBJ1-5, the V gene TRBV2, with D perhaps matching TRBD1 (5 bases). V lost 1 base and J 6 bases, leaving 13 bases between the germline ends. The CDR3 runs 15 residues. Germline values: CDR1 SNHLY, CDR2 FYNNEI. In nucleotides, the CDR3 is TGTGCCAGCAGTGAAGATTTAGGGGTTCGTCAGCCCCAGCATTTT. This sequence encodes CASSEDLGVRQPQHF.

The rearrangement uses TRBV30 and TRBJ1-4, with a possible D match to TRBD1 (5 bases). V was pared by 2 bases and J by 11 bases, with 12 bases between. This CDR3 comprises 12 residues. The germline V gene encodes CDR1 GTSNPN and CDR2 SVGIG (reference sequence). The CDR3: CAWSSGMEKLFF. The CDR3 nucleotides read TGTGCCTGGAGTTCAGGGATGGAGAAACTGTTTTTT.

The genes are TRBV5-5 and TRBJ1-2; no definite D call. This CDR3 region has 15 residues. V was clipped by 0 bases and J by 4 bases, with 13 bases between them. CDR1 is SGHKS and CDR2 is YYEKEE in the germline V gene (reference sequence). For the CDR3, the DNA is TGTGCCAGCAGCTTGGATCAAGGACTATCCTATGGCTACACCTTC. It yields the protein CASSLDQGLSYGYTF.

The J gene is TRBJ2-7, the V gene TRBV6-2 or TRBV6-3, with 8 nucleotides matching TRBD1. Trimming took 2 bases from V and 2 from J; bases not matched to a gene: 11. Per the germline V gene, CDR1 is MNHEY and CDR2 is SVGEGT. This CDR3 is 17 amino acids long. The CDR3: CASSYPTPGTGTYEQYF. As DNA, the CDR3 is TGTGCCAGCAGTTACCCAACCCCCGGGACAGGTACCTACGAGCAGTACTTC.

This chain links TRBV10-1 with TRBJ2-1; perhaps TRBD2 as D (6 bases). The CDR3 is 14 residues long. Trimming pared 5 bases from V and 5 bases from J, leaving 13 bases between. Germline V gene sequence: CDR1 WNHNN, CDR2 SYGVQD (reference sequence). The CDR3 loop reads CASSRTRGNNEQFF. The CDR3 DNA reads as TGCGCCAGCAGTAGGACACGGGGGAACAATGAGCAGTTCTTC.

The chain recombines TRBV4-1 with TRBJ1-1, with 9 bases fitting TRBD1. CDR3 size: 15 residues. V gave up 4 bases and J gave up 5 bases; unmatched junction bases: 8. Germline V gives CDR1 MGHRA, CDR2 YSYEKL. CDR3 region: CASSLAGQGATEAFF. The DNA for the CDR3 is TGCGCCAGCAGCCTAGCGGGACAGGGTGCTACTGAAGCTTTCTTT.

The CDR3, as DNA: TGTGCCAGCAGTGAAGGCCGGACAGGGGCCTATGGCTACACCTTC. This encodes CASSEGRTGAYGYTF. The gene calls are TRBV2 and TRBJ1-2; 9 nucleotides match TRBD1. The germline gives CDR1 SNHLY, CDR2 FYNNEI. The CDR3 totals 15 residues. Germline trimming cut 1 base from V and 4 bases from J; bases unmatched to any gene: 4.